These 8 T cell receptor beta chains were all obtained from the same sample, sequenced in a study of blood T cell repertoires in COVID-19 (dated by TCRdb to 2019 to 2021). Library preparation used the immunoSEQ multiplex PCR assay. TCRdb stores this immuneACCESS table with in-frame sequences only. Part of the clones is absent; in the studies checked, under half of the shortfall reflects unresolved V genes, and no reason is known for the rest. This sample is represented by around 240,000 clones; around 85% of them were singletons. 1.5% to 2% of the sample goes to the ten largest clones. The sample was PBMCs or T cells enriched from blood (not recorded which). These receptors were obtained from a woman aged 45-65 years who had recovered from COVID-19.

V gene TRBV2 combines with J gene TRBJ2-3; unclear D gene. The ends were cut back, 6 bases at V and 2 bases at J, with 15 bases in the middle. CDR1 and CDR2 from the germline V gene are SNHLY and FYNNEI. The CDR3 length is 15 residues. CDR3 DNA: TGTGCCAGCAGGAGGCGTGGAACCGCCACAGATACGCAGTATTTT. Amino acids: CASRRRGTATDTQYF. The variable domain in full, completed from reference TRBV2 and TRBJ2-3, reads EPEVTQTPSHQVTQMGQEVILRCVPISNHLYFYWYRQILGQKVEFLVSFYNNEISEKSEIFDDQFSVERPDGSNFTLKIRSTKLEDSAMYFCASRRRGTATDTQYFGPGTRLTVL.

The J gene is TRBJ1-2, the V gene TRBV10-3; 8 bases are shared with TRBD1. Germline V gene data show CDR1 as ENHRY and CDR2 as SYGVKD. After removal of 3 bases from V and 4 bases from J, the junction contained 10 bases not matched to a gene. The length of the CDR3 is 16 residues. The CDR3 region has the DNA TGTGCCATCAGTGATACGGCGACAGGGGAAAGCTATGGCTACACCTTC. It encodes CAISDTATGESYGYTF.

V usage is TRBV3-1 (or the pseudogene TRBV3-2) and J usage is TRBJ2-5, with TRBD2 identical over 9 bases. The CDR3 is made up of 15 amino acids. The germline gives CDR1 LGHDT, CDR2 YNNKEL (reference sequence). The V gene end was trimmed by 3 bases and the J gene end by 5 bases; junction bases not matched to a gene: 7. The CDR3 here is CASSHGTSPLETQYF. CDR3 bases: TGTGCCAGCAGCCACGGGACTAGCCCATTGGAGACCCAGTACTTC.

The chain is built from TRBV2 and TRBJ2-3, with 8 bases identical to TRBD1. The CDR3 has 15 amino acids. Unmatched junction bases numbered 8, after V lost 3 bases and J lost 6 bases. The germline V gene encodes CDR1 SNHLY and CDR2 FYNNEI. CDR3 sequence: CASSEGQASGDTQYF. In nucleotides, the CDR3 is TGTGCCAGCAGTGAGGGACAGGCCTCCGGGGATACGCAGTATTTT.

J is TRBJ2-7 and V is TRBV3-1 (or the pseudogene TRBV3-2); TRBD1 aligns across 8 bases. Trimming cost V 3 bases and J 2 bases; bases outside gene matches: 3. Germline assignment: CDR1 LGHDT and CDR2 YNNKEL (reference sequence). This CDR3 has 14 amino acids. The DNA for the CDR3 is TGTGCCAGCAGCCATCGGACAGGGCCCTACGAGCAGTACTTC. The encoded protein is CASSHRTGPYEQYF.

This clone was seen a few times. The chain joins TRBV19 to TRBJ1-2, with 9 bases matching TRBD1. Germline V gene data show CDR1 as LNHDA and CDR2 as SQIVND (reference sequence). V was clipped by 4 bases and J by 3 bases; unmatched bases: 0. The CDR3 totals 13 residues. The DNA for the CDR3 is TGTGCCAGTAGTAGACAGGGGGACTATGGCTACACCTTC. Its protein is CASSRQGDYGYTF.

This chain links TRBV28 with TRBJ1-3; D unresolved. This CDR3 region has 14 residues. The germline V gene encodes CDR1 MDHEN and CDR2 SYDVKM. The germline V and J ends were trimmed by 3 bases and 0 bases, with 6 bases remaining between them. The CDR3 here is CASSLSFSGNTIYF. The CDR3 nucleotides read TGTGCCAGCAGTTTGTCGTTCTCTGGAAACACCATATATTTT.

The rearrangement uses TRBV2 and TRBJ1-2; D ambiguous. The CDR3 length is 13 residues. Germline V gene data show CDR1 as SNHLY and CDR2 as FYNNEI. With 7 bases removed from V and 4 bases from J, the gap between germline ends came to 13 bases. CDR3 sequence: CASKEGLPYGYTF. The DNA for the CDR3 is TGTGCCAGCAAGGAGGGTCTTCCCTATGGCTACACCTTC.